A selection of T cell receptor beta chains follows, all from one sample in a study of blood T cell repertoires in COVID-19. The table came from immunoSEQ multiplex PCR; TCRdb's copy has only in-frame clones and leaves some out. The table has some 320,000 clones, about nine tenths seen once. The sample taken for sequencing was PBMCs or T cells enriched from blood (not recorded which). The source of these receptors is a man in his 60s who had recovered from COVID-19. Both conserved end residues are part of each CDR3. The order of the fields is clone size, D gene, V gene, J gene, CDR3 length, CDR3 protein, CDR3 DNA. A D gene is named only where the DNA matches it firmly. Not every row has a clone size; where given, it reads once, few, many or a size class.

clone_size: NA; d_call: TRBD1; v_call: TRBV7-9; j_call: TRBJ2-7; cdr3_length: 12; cdr3_aa: CASSYRGSEQYF; cdr3_nt: TGTGCCAGCAGCTACAGGGGCAGCGAGCAGTACTTC
clone_size: NA; d_call: TRBD1; v_call: TRBV6-5; j_call: TRBJ1-6; cdr3_length: 14; cdr3_aa: CASSYGTGFSPLHF; cdr3_nt: TGTGCCAGCAGTTACGGGACAGGGTTTTCACCCCTCCACTTT
clone_size: NA; d_call: TRBD1; v_call: TRBV24-1; j_call: TRBJ2-2; cdr3_length: 17; cdr3_aa: CATSRTGYGVDTGELFF; cdr3_nt: TGTGCCACCAGTAGGACAGGTTACGGTGTTGACACCGGGGAGCTGTTTTTT
clone_size: NA; d_call: TRBD2; v_call: TRBV30; j_call: TRBJ2-2; cdr3_length: 16; cdr3_aa: CAWRLAGASNTGELFF; cdr3_nt: TGTGCCTGGAGACTAGCGGGAGCCTCCAACACCGGGGAGCTGTTTTTT
clone_size: NA; d_call: NA; v_call: TRBV21-1; j_call: TRBJ2-7; cdr3_length: 15; cdr3_aa: CASSDNSGGAYEQYF; cdr3_nt: TGTGCCAGCAGCGATAATAGCGGGGGGGCGTACGAGCAGTACTTC
clone_size: NA; d_call: NA; v_call: TRBV6-5; j_call: TRBJ1-4; cdr3_length: 14; cdr3_aa: CASRFRDTNEKLFF; cdr3_nt: TGTGCCAGCAGGTTCAGGGATACTAATGAAAAACTGTTTTTT
clone_size: NA; d_call: NA; v_call: TRBV25-1; j_call: TRBJ2-7; cdr3_length: 13; cdr3_aa: CASSVQLSYEQYF; cdr3_nt: TGTGCCAGCAGTGTACAATTATCCTACGAGCAGTACTTC
clone_size: once; d_call: TRBD1; v_call: TRBV30; j_call: TRBJ1-2; cdr3_length: 15; cdr3_aa: CAWSSGQPINYGYTF; cdr3_nt: TGTGCCTGGAGTTCGGGACAGCCAATAAACTATGGCTACACCTTC
clone_size: NA; d_call: NA; v_call: TRBV7-2; j_call: TRBJ1-1; cdr3_length: 14; cdr3_aa: CASSLSWQNTEAFF; cdr3_nt: TGTGCCAGCAGCTTATCGTGGCAGAACACTGAAGCTTTCTTT
clone_size: NA; d_call: NA; v_call: TRBV10-3; j_call: TRBJ1-6; cdr3_length: 17; cdr3_aa: CAISEFSATHGNSPLHF; cdr3_nt: TGTGCCATCAGTGAATTTTCGGCGACTCACGGTAATTCACCCCTCCACTTT
clone_size: NA; d_call: TRBD1; v_call: TRBV27; j_call: TRBJ1-1; cdr3_length: 17; cdr3_aa: CASWSGTEYPLNTEAFF; cdr3_nt: TGTGCCAGCTGGTCCGGGACAGAGTATCCTCTGAACACTGAAGCTTTCTTT
clone_size: NA; d_call: TRBD1; v_call: TRBV2; j_call: TRBJ2-1; cdr3_length: 19; cdr3_aa: CASSGGTGAATYKYNEQFF; cdr3_nt: TGTGCCAGCAGTGGGGGGACAGGGGCCGCAACATACAAATACAATGAGCAGTTCTTC
clone_size: NA; d_call: NA; v_call: TRBV5-1; j_call: TRBJ2-2; cdr3_length: 14; cdr3_aa: CASSLTANTGELFF; cdr3_nt: TGCGCCAGCAGCTTAACTGCGAACACCGGGGAGCTGTTTTTT
clone_size: NA; d_call: NA; v_call: TRBV5-4; j_call: TRBJ1-5; cdr3_length: 13; cdr3_aa: CASSLDQGQPQHF; cdr3_nt: TGTGCCAGCAGCTTGGATCAGGGTCAGCCCCAGCATTTT
clone_size: NA; d_call: TRBD1; v_call: TRBV11-2; j_call: TRBJ1-1; cdr3_length: 17; cdr3_aa: CASSLFPGTAMNTEAFF; cdr3_nt: TGTGCCAGCAGCTTATTTCCCGGGACAGCAATGAACACTGAAGCTTTCTTT
clone_size: NA; d_call: NA; v_call: TRBV30; j_call: TRBJ1-6; cdr3_length: 16; cdr3_aa: CAWSVKSLAGNSPLHF; cdr3_nt: TGTGCCTGGAGTGTAAAATCGCTGGCAGGGAATTCACCCCTCCACTTT
clone_size: NA; d_call: TRBD2; v_call: TRBV6-5; j_call: TRBJ2-2; cdr3_length: 15; cdr3_aa: CATFSGSSNTGELFF; cdr3_nt: TGTGCCACCTTTAGCGGGAGCTCAAACACCGGGGAGCTGTTTTTT
clone_size: NA; d_call: NA; v_call: TRBV4-1; j_call: TRBJ1-1; cdr3_length: 16; cdr3_aa: CASSQDFRAMNTEAFF; cdr3_nt: TGCGCCAGCAGCCAAGATTTTCGAGCCATGAACACTGAAGCTTTCTTT
clone_size: NA; d_call: TRBD1; v_call: TRBV14; j_call: TRBJ1-2; cdr3_length: 13; cdr3_aa: CASSQTGGVGYTF; cdr3_nt: TGTGCCAGCAGCCAGACAGGGGGTGTTGGCTACACCTTC
clone_size: NA; d_call: TRBD1; v_call: TRBV6-5; j_call: TRBJ1-2; cdr3_length: 16; cdr3_aa: CASSYSGTGGLYGYTF; cdr3_nt: TGTGCCAGCAGTTACTCCGGGACAGGGGGCCTCTATGGCTACACCTTC
clone_size: NA; d_call: TRBD2; v_call: TRBV7-3; j_call: TRBJ2-1; cdr3_length: 17; cdr3_aa: CASSRGLAGSPYNEQFF; cdr3_nt: TGTGCCAGCAGCCGCGGACTAGCGGGATCCCCCTACAATGAGCAGTTCTTC
clone_size: NA; d_call: NA; v_call: TRBV30; j_call: TRBJ1-1; cdr3_length: 15; cdr3_aa: CAWSFTGLRNTEAFF; cdr3_nt: TGTGCCTGGAGTTTTACCGGACTGAGGAACACTGAAGCTTTCTTT
clone_size: NA; d_call: TRBD1; v_call: TRBV30; j_call: TRBJ1-1; cdr3_length: 13; cdr3_aa: CAWKDRGSTEAFF; cdr3_nt: TGTGCCTGGAAGGACAGGGGGAGCACTGAAGCTTTCTTT
clone_size: NA; d_call: NA; v_call: TRBV5-1; j_call: TRBJ2-5; cdr3_length: 16; cdr3_aa: CASSRTPTGLGETQYF; cdr3_nt: TGCGCCAGCAGCCGGACTCCCACAGGGTTGGGAGAGACCCAGTACTTC
clone_size: few; d_call: NA; v_call: TRBV7-2; j_call: TRBJ1-2; cdr3_length: 15; cdr3_aa: CASSLVRPVNYGYTF; cdr3_nt: TGTGCCAGCAGCTTAGTTCGCCCGGTGAACTATGGCTACACCTTC
clone_size: NA; d_call: NA; v_call: TRBV2; j_call: TRBJ1-1; cdr3_length: 12; cdr3_aa: CASLAENTEAFF; cdr3_nt: TGTGCCAGCCTAGCAGAAAACACTGAAGCTTTCTTT
clone_size: NA; d_call: TRBD1; v_call: TRBV6-1; j_call: TRBJ1-5; cdr3_length: 15; cdr3_aa: CASSEFRTGDQPQHF; cdr3_nt: TGTGCCAGCAGTGAATTTAGGACAGGGGATCAGCCCCAGCATTTT
clone_size: once; d_call: TRBD1; v_call: TRBV29-1; j_call: TRBJ2-2; cdr3_length: 17; cdr3_aa: CSVTRLPGQGNTGELFF; cdr3_nt: TGCAGCGTGACCAGATTACCGGGACAGGGGAACACCGGGGAGCTGTTTTTT
clone_size: NA; d_call: TRBD1; v_call: TRBV4-1; j_call: TRBJ1-1; cdr3_length: 16; cdr3_aa: CASSRAGQGLNTEAFF; cdr3_nt: TGCGCCAGCAGCCGCGCCGGACAGGGGTTGAACACTGAAGCTTTCTTT
clone_size: NA; d_call: NA; v_call: TRBV2; j_call: TRBJ2-5; cdr3_length: 12; cdr3_aa: CASSAEGRTQYF; cdr3_nt: TGTGCCAGCAGTGCGGAGGGGAGGACCCAGTACTTC
clone_size: NA; d_call: NA; v_call: TRBV12-3/TRBV12-4; j_call: TRBJ1-1; cdr3_length: 13; cdr3_aa: CASRSQGHTEAFF; cdr3_nt: TGTGCCAGCAGGTCACAGGGTCACACTGAAGCTTTCTTT
clone_size: once; d_call: TRBD2; v_call: TRBV11-3; j_call: TRBJ2-1; cdr3_length: 17; cdr3_aa: CASSLDPGLGSYNEQFF; cdr3_nt: TGTGCCAGCAGCTTAGACCCCGGACTAGGTTCCTACAATGAGCAGTTCTTC
clone_size: NA; d_call: TRBD1; v_call: TRBV6-2/TRBV6-3; j_call: TRBJ1-5; cdr3_length: 18; cdr3_aa: CASSSPGQGAYSNQPQHF; cdr3_nt: TGTGCCAGCAGTTCCCCAGGCCAGGGGGCATATAGCAATCAGCCCCAGCATTTT
clone_size: NA; d_call: NA; v_call: TRBV5-4; j_call: TRBJ2-1; cdr3_length: 15; cdr3_aa: CASSADTAAYNEQFF; cdr3_nt: TGTGCCAGCAGCGCGGACACCGCTGCCTACAATGAGCAGTTCTTC
clone_size: NA; d_call: TRBD2; v_call: TRBV6-1; j_call: TRBJ2-2; cdr3_length: 16; cdr3_aa: CASSEGRLAVTGELFF; cdr3_nt: TGTGCCAGCAGTGAGGGGAGACTAGCAGTAACCGGGGAGCTGTTTTTT
clone_size: NA; d_call: TRBD1; v_call: TRBV7-8; j_call: TRBJ1-6; cdr3_length: 15; cdr3_aa: CASSLAGTGEAGVHF; cdr3_nt: TGTGCCAGCAGCTTAGCGGGGACAGGGGAGGCCGGTGTCCACTTT